The clone carrying this T cell receptor beta chain was picked up a small number of times. Its specificity is unknown. It was with 60 Vbeta and 13 Jbeta primers that the PCR ran. Here immunoSEQ multiplex PCR was the method, and the copy in TCRdb shows in-frame clones only, minus some. The sample holds 100,000 or so clones, about 81% seen once. This specimen comes from a study of cytomegalovirus exposure and HLA in healthy donors. Findings and limits, study-wide: In vitro, three CMV-associated chains proved specific for CMV antigens. Judged likely to be a sequencing artifact was a cluster of highly shared sequence variants.

Germline values: CDR1 SEHNR, CDR2 FQNEAQ (reference sequence). V gave up 5 bases and J gave up 6 bases; unmatched junction bases: 13. The CDR3 runs 16 residues. The clonotype comes from a man aged 35 to 55 in good health and CMV-seropositive. The sample consisted of PBMCs. The chain carries TRBV7-9 and TRBJ1-5, with TRBD1 identical over 7 bases. CDR3 nucleotide sequence: TGTGCCAGCAGCCCCGACGCGGTGGCAGGGGGTCAGCCCCAGCATTTT. Translated: CASSPDAVAGGQPQHF.